This T cell receptor beta chain is from a study of blood T cells in healthy people across ages. Looking at the study overall: Using template switching, researchers captured about one barcoded beta molecule for each two T cells.

Ten milliliters of peripheral blood were drawn from each donor. For the second PCR, which ran for about 7 to 11 cycles, a sample-barcoded 5' primer and a J-beta primer mix were used. TCRdb ran MiXCR on the 5' RACE reads and lists one entry per CDR3 protein. This table has fewer than 900,000 distinct CDR3 sequences, about 34% appearing once. With V trimmed by 5 bases and J by 4 bases, 8 bases remained unmatched. Germline CDR1 is MNHEY and CDR2 is SVGEGT. CDR3 length: 15 residues. V usage is TRBV6-2 or TRBV6-3 and J usage is TRBJ2-7; 10 positions match TRBD1. This receptor was identified in a man between 18 and 29 years old in good health. The sequenced material came from blood. CDR3 sequence: CASSRPGQGIYEQYF. CDR3 bases: TGTGCCAGCAGTCGCCCGGGACAGGGGATATACGAGCAGTACTTC.